This TCR beta chain is drawn from a study of blood T cell repertoires in COVID-19. Study background: Acute-phase and convalescent COVID-19 samples originated in the United States, Italy and Spain. PBMCs, B-cell-depleted T cells, or T cells provided the cDNA or gDNA that made up the material.

In the authors' workflow: Amplified reference gene primers provided the basis for estimating nucleated cell counts. Produced via immunoSEQ multiplex PCR; TCRdb's table is partial and in-frame only. That table is the source of V, J and clone size, and D and trimming were worked out from the DNA. In the table there are about 75,000 clones, approximately 88% of which are singletons. This sequence originates from a woman aged 50 to 65 with acute or convalescent COVID-19. Sequencing used peripheral blood.

DNA for the CDR3: TGCGCCAGCAGCCCGGGGACAGGGTCATCCTACGAGCAGTACTTC. Amino acid sequence: CASSPGTGSSYEQYF. The chain uses TRBV5-1 and TRBJ2-7, with 9 bases lining up with TRBD1. V was pared by 4 bases and J by 1 base, with 6 bases of the junction left unmatched. This CDR3 comprises 15 residues. Germline V gives CDR1 SGHRS, CDR2 YFSETQ.